This T cell receptor (beta chain) was sequenced in a study of blood T cell repertoires in COVID-19 (dated by TCRdb to about 2020). Study-level background: Samples from collaborators originated in the United States, Italy and Spain and spanned both the acute and convalescent phases of COVID-19. A de-identified subject ID, COVID-19 status, age in years and sex were almost always included in the sample metadata. Where available, HLA class I and class II types were taken from metadata supplied by the sample provider and were not determined by assay-based typing. The material from the prospective study consisted of cDNA or gDNA derived from T cells, B-cell-depleted T cells, or PBMCs. Subjects who had been exposed to COVID-19, were actively infected with it, or had recovered from it provided the deeply sampled blood TCRbeta repertoires that made up the dataset. The repertoires were released in a freely available public database meant as a resource for research on the immune response to SARS-CoV-2. The samples were drawn from the first 160 participants of the ongoing ImmuneRACE study and from 950 to 1,500 subjects provided by 6 global collaborators. What the authors observed across the whole study: How much clinical and demographic metadata was included differed by source and by participant, and the metadata was provided uncurated.

TCRbeta CDR3 regions were amplified from genomic DNA using the immunoSEQ Assay, a bias-controlled multiplex PCR. As for how the authors treated the data: Nucleated cell counts per sample were estimated from amplification of reference gene primers within the assay. To quantify the absolute abundance of each unique TCRbeta CDR3 rearrangement, sequence reads were collapsed and filtered. For each sample, productive Simpson clonality was calculated as the square root of Simpson's diversity index across productive rearrangements. The table comes from immuneACCESS by way of TCRdb, which keeps in-frame sequences with V and J called. Part of the clones is missing from these tables; in studies checked, under half for an unresolved V gene and the rest for unknown reasons. For V, J and clone size, that table is used; D and trimming come from the DNA. For this sample there are more than 80,000 clones; around 88% appear just once. The leading ten clones occupy 1.5% to 2% of the sample.

A remark on this clone: Its antigen has not been determined. Within one base of it there is no much larger clone, and no base qualities were kept.

Whole blood was collected in K2EDTA tubes by collaborating institutions according to the institutions' own protocols. For TCRbeta analysis, collaborators shipped samples in one of three forms: frozen whole blood, isolated PBMCs, or DNA extracted from either of those sample types. The TCR was taken from a man at least 80 years old with acute or convalescent COVID-19. The sample comprised peripheral blood.

The DNA reads as follows: TGCGCCAGCAGCTTGACTAACAGGGATCGTCCTGAAGCTTTCTTT. It is translated as CASSLTNRDRPEAFF. The rearranged segments are TRBV5-1 and TRBJ1-1; TRBD1 might be the D gene, on 6 matching bases. V loses 1 base, J loses 6 bases, and the germline ends lie 16 bases apart. Including the terminal cysteine and phenylalanine, the CDR3 comprises 15 residues. Only the CDR3 region is kept as DNA, spanning 45 bases read in frame from base 1. The germline V gene supplies CDR1 SGHRS and CDR2 YFSETQ.